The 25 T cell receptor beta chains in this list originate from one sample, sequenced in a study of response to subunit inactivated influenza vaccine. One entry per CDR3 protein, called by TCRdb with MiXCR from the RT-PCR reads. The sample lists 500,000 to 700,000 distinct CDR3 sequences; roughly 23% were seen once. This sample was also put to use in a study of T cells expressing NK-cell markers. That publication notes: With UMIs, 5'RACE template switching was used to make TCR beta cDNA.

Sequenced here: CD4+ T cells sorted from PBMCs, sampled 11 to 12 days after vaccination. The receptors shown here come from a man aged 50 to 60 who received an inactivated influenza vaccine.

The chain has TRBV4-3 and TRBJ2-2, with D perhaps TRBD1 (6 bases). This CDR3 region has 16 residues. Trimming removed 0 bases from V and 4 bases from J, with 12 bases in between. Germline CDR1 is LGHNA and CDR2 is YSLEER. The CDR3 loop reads CASSQDLGAGTGELFF. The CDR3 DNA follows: TGCGCCAGCAGCCAAGACTTGGGGGCGGGCACCGGGGAGCTGTTTTTT.

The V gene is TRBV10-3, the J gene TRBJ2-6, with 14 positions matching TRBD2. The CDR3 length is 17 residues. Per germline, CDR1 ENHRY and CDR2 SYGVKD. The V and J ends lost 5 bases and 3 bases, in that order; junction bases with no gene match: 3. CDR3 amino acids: CAISKGLAGVGANVLTF. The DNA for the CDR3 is TGTGCCATCAGTAAGGGACTAGCGGGAGTTGGGGCCAACGTCCTGACTTTC.

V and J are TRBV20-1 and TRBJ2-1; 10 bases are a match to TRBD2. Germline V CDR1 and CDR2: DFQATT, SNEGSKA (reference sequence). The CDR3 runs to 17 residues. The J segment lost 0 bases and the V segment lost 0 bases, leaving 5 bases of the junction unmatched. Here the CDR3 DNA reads TGCAGTGCTAGAGATCGACTAGCGGGTAGCTCCTACAATGAGCAGTTCTTC. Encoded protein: CSARDRLAGSSYNEQFF.

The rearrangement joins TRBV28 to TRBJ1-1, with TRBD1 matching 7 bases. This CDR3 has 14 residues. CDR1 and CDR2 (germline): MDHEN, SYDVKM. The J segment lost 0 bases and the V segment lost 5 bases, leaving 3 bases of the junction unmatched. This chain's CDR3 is CASSHDRVNTEAFF. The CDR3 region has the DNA TGTGCCAGCAGTCACGACAGGGTGAACACTGAAGCTTTCTTT.

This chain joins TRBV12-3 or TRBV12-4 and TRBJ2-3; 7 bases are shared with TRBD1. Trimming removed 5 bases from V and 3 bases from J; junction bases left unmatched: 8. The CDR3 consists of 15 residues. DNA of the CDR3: TGTGCCAGCAGTGCCGAGAGCAGGGGGACAGATACGCAGTATTTT. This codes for CASSAESRGTDTQYF.

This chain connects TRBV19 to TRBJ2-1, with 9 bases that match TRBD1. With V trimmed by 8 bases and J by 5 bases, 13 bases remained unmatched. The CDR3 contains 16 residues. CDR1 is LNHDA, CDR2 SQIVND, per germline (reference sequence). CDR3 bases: TGTGCCAGTCACACACTCTCCGGGACAGGGAACAATGAGCAGTTCTTC. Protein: CASHTLSGTGNNEQFF.

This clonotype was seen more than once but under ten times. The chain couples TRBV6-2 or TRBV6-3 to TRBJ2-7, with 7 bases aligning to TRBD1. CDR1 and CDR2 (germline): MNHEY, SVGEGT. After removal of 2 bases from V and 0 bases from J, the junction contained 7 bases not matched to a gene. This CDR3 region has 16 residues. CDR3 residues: CASSYPSDRDSYEQYF. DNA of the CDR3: TGTGCCAGCAGTTACCCTTCCGACAGGGACTCCTACGAGCAGTACTTC.

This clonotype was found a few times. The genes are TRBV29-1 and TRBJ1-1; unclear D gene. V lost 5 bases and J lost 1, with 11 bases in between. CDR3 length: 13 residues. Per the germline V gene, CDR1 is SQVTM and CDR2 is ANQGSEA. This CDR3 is CSVSTPKNTEAFF. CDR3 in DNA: TGCAGCGTTTCAACTCCTAAGAACACTGAAGCTTTCTTT. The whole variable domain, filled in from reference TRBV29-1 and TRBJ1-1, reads SAVISQKPSRDICQRGTSLTIQCQVDSQVTMMFWYRQQPGQSLTLIATANQGSEATYESGFVIDKFPISRPNLTFSTLTVSNMSPEDSSIYLCSVSTPKNTEAFFGQGTRLTVV.

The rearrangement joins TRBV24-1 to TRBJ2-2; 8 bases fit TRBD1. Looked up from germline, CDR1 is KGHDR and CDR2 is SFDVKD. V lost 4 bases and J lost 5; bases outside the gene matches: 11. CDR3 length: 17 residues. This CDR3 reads CATSDQGQGGGTGELFF. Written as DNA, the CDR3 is TGTGCCACCAGTGACCAAGGACAGGGTGGAGGGACCGGGGAGCTGTTTTTT.

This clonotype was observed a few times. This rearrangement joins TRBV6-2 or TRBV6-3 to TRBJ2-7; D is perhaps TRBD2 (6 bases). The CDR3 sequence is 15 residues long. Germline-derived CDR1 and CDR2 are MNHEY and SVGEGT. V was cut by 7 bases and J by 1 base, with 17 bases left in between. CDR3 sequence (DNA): TGTGCCAGCAATCGCCGGGGGTCCCCATCCTACGAGCAGTACTTC. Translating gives CASNRRGSPSYEQYF.

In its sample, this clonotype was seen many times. The CDR3 here is CASSKTSGSTKDTQYF. The DNA for the CDR3 is TGTGCCAGCAGCAAGACTAGCGGGAGTACCAAAGATACGCAGTATTTT. The chain combines TRBV2 with TRBJ2-3; 12 bases line up with TRBD2. CDR3 length equals 16 residues. With 6 bases clipped from V and 5 bases from J, the junction kept 9 bases outside the gene matches. Germline-derived CDR1 and CDR2 are SNHLY and FYNNEI.

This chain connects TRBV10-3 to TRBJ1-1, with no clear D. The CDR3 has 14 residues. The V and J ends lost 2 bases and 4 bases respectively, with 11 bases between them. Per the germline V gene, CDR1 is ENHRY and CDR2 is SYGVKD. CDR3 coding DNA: TGTGCCATCAGTGAGGGAGGCAGTACCACTGAAGCTTTCTTT. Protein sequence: CAISEGGSTTEAFF.

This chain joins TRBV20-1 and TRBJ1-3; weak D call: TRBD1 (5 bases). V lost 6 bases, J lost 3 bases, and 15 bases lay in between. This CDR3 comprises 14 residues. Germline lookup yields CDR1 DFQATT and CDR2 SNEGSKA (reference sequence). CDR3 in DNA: TGCAGTGCACGAAGGGGAACCGGTGGAAACACCATATATTTT. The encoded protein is CSARRGTGGNTIYF.

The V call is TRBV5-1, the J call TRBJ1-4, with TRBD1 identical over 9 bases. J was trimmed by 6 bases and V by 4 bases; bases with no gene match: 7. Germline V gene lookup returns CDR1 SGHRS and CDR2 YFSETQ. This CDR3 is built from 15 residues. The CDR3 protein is CASSPGQGEYEKLFF. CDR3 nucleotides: TGCGCCAGCAGCCCGGGACAGGGTGAATATGAAAAACTGTTTTTT.

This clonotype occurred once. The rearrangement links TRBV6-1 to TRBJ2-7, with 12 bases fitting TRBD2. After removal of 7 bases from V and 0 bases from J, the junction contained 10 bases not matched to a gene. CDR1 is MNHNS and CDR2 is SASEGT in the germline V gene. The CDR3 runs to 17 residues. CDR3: CASMNLAGGGLSYEQYF. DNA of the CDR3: TGTGCCAGCATGAACCTAGCGGGAGGGGGGCTCTCCTACGAGCAGTACTTC.

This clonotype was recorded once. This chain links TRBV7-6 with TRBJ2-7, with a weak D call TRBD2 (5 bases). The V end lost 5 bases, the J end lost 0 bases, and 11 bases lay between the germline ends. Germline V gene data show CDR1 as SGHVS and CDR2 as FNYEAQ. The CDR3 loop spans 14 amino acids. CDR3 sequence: CASSHSRDSYEQYF. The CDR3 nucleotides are TGTGCCAGCAGCCACTCGAGGGACTCCTACGAGCAGTACTTC.

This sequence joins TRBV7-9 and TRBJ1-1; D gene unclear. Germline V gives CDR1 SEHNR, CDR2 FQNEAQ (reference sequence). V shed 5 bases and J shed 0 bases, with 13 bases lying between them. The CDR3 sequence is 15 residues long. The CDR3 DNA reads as TGTGCCAGCAGCCGTTTCTACGGCGTGAACACTGAAGCTTTCTTT. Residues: CASSRFYGVNTEAFF.

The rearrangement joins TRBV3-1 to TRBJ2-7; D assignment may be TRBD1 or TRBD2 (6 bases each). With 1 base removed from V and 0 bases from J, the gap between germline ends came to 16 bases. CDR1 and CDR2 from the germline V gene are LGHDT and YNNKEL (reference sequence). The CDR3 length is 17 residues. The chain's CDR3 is CASSQVRFRGLSYEQYF. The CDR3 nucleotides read TGTGCCAGCAGCCAAGTCCGTTTCCGGGGGCTCTCCTACGAGCAGTACTTC.

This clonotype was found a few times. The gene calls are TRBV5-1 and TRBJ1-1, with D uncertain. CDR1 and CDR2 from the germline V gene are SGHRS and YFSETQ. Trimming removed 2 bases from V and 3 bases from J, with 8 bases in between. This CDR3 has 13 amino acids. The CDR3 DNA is TGCGCCAGCAGCTTCGTAGGTGACACTGAAGCTTTCTTT. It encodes CASSFVGDTEAFF.

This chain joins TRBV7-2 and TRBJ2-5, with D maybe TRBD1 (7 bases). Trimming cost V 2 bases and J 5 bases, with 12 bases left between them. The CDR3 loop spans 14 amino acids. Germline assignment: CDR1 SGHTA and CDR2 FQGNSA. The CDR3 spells CASSLKTGRETQYF. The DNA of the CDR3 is TGTGCCAGCAGCTTAAAGACAGGGAGGGAGACCCAGTACTTC.

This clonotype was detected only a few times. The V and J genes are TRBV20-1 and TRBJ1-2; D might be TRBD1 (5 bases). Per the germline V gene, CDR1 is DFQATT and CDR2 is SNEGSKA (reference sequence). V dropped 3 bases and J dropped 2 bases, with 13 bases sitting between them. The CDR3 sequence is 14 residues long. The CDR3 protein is CSARAGGRNYGYTF. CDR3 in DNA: TGCAGTGCTAGGGCTGGGGGGAGGAACTATGGCTACACCTTC.

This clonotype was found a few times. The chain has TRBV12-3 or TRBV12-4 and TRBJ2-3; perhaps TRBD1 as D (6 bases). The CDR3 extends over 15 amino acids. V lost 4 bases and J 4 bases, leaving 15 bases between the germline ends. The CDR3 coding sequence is TGTGCCAGCAGTTCGGGCAGGGGTTGGGCAGATACGCAGTATTTT. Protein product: CASSSGRGWADTQYF.

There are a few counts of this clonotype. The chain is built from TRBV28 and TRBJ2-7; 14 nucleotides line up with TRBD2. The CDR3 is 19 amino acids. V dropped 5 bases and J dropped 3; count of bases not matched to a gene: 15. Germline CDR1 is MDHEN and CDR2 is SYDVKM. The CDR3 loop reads CASSTSGLAGGTPYYEQYF. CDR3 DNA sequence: TGTGCCAGCAGTACCTCCGGACTAGCGGGAGGAACCCCTTACTACGAGCAGTACTTC. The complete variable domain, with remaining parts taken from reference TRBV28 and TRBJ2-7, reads DVKVTQSSRYLVKRTGEKVFLECVQDMDHENMFWYRQDPGLGLRLIYFSYDVKMKEKGDIPEGYSVSREKKERFSLILESASTNQTSMYLCASSTSGLAGGTPYYEQYFGPGTRLTVT.

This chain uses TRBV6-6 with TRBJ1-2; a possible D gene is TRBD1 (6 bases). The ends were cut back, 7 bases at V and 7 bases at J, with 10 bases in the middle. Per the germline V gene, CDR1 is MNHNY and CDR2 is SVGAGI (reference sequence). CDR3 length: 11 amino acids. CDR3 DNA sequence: TGTGCCAGCAACCAACAGGGTGGCTACACCTTC. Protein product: CASNQQGGYTF.

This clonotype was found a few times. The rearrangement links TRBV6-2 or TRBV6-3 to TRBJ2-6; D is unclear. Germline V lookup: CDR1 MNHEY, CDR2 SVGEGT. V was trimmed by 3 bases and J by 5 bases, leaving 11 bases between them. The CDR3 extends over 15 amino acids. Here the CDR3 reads CASSYRPSRANVLTF. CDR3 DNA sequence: TGTGCCAGCAGTTATCGACCGTCCAGGGCCAACGTCCTGACTTTC.